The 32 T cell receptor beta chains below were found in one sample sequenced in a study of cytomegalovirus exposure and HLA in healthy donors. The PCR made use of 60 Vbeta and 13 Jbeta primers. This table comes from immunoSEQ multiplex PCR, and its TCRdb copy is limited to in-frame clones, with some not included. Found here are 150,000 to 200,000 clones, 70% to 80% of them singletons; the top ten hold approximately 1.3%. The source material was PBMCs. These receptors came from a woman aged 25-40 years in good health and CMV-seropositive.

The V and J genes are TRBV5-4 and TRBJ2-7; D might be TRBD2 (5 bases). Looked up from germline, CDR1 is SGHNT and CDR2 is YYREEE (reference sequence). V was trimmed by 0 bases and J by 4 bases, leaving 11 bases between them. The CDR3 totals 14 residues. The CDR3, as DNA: TGTGCCAGCAGCTTGGGAGGGCCTCTGTACGAGCAGTACTTC. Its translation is CASSLGGPLYEQYF.

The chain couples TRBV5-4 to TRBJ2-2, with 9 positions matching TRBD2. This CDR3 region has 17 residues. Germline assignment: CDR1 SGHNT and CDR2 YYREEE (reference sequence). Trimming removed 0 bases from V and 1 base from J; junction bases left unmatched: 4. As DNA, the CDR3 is TGTGCCAGCAGCTTGGAACTAGCGGGCAGGAACACCGGGGAGCTGTTTTTT. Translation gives CASSLELAGRNTGELFF.

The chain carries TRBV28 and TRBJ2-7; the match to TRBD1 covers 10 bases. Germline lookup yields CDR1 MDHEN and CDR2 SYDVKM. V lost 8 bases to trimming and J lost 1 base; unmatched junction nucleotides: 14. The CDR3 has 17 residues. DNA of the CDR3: TGTGCCAGCGTATACGAGACAGGGGGCCTGAGGTCCTACGAGCAGTACTTC. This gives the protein CASVYETGGLRSYEQYF.

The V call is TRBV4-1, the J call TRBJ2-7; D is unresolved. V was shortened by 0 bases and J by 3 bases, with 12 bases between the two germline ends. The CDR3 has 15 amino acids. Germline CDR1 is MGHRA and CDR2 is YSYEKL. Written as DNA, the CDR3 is TGCGCCAGCAGCCAAGATATAACTGTTCGCTACGAGCAGTACTTC. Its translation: CASSQDITVRYEQYF.

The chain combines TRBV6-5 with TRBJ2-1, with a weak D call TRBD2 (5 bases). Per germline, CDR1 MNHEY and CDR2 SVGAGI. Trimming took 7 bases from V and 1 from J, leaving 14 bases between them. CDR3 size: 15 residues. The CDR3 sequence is CASTPSRPSYNEQFF. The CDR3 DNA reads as TGTGCCAGCACTCCTAGCCGGCCTTCCTACAATGAGCAGTTCTTC.

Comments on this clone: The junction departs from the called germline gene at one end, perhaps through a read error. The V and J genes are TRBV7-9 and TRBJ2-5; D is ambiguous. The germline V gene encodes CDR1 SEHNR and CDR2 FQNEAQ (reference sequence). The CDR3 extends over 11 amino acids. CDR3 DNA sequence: TGTTCCAGCAGCTTCGGGGAGACCCAGTACTTC. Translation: CSSSFGETQYF.

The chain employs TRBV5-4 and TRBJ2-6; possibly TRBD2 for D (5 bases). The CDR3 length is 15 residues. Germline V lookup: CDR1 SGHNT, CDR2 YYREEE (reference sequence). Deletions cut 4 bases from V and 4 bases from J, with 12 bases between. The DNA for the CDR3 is TGTGCCAGCAGCCGAGGGCCTGAGGGGGCCAACGTCCTGACTTTC. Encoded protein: CASSRGPEGANVLTF.

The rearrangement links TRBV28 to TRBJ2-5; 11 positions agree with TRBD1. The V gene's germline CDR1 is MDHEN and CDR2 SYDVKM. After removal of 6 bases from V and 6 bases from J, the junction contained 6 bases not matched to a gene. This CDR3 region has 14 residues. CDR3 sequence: CASRDGTGGKTQYF. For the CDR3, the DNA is TGTGCCAGCAGGGACGGGACAGGGGGGAAGACCCAGTACTTC.

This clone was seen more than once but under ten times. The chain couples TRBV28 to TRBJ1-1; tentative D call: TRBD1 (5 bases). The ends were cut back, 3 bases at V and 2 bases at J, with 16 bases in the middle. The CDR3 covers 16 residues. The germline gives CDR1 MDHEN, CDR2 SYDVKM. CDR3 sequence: CASSFSVGQGNTEAFF. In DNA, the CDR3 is TGTGCCAGCAGTTTTTCGGTCGGGCAGGGAAACACTGAAGCTTTCTTT. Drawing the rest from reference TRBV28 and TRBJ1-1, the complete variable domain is DVKVTQSSRYLVKRTGEKVFLECVQDMDHENMFWYRQDPGLGLRLIYFSYDVKMKEKGDIPEGYSVSREKKERFSLILESASTNQTSMYLCASSFSVGQGNTEAFFGQGTRLTVV.

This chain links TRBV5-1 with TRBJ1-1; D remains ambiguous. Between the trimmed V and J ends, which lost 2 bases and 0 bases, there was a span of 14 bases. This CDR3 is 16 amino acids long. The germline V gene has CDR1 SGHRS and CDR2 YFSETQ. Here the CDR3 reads CASSLSWGEMNTEAFF. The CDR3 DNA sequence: TGCGCCAGCAGCTTAAGTTGGGGAGAAATGAACACTGAAGCTTTCTTT.

As DNA, the CDR3 is TGTGCCAGCAGTTGGACGGACTCTCAAGAGACCCAGTACTTC. Protein: CASSWTDSQETQYF. The J gene is TRBJ2-5, the V gene TRBV2, with D perhaps matching TRBD2 (5 bases). This CDR3 contains 14 residues. Trimming took off 5 bases at V and 2 bases at J, with 12 bases between the two ends. CDR1 is SNHLY and CDR2 is FYNNEI in the germline V gene.

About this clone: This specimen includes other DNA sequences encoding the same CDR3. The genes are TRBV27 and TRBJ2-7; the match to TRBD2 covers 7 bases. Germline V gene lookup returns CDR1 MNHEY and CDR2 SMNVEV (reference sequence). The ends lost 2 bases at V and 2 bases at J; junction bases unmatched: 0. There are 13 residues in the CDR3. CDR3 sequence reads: CASSLAGAYEQYF. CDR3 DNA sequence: TGTGCCAGCAGTTTAGCGGGAGCCTACGAGCAGTACTTC.

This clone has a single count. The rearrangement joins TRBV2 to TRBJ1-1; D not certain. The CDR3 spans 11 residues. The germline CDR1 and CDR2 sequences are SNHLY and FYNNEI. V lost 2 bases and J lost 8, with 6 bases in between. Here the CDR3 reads CASSERVEAFF. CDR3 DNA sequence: TGTGCCAGCAGTGAACGGGTAGAAGCTTTCTTT.

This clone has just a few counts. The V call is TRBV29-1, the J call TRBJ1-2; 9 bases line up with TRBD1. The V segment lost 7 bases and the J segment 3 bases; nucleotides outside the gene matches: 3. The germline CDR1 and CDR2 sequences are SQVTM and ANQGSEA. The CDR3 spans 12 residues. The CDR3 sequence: CSGGQGYYGYTF. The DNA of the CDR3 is TGCAGCGGGGGACAGGGTTACTATGGCTACACCTTC.

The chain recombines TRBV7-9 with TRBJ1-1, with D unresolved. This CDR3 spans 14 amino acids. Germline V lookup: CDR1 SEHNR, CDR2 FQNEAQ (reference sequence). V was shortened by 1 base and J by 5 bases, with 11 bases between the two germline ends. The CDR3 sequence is CASSLVGGMTEAFF. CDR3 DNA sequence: TGTGCCAGCAGCTTAGTGGGAGGGATGACTGAAGCTTTCTTT.

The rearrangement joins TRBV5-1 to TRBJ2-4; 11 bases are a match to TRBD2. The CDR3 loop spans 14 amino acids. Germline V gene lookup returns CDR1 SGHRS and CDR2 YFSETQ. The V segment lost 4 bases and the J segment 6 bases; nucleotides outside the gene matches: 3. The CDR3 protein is CASSPGTSGNIQYF. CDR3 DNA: TGCGCCAGCAGCCCAGGGACTAGCGGAAACATTCAGTACTTC.

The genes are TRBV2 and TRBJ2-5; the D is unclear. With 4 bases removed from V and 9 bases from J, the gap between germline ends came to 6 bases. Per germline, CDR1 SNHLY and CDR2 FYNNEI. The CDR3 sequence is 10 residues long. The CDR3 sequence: CASSVSAQYF. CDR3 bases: TGTGCCAGCAGTGTCTCGGCCCAGTACTTC.

The CDR3 loop reads CASSIHRPGIGQPQHF. The CDR3 DNA is TGTGCCAGTAGTATACATAGGCCGGGAATAGGGCAGCCCCAGCATTTT. V and J are TRBV19 and TRBJ1-5; D gene ambiguous. This CDR3 comprises 16 residues. Trimming pared 2 bases from V and 7 bases from J, leaving 18 bases between. CDR1 is LNHDA, CDR2 SQIVND, per germline (reference sequence).

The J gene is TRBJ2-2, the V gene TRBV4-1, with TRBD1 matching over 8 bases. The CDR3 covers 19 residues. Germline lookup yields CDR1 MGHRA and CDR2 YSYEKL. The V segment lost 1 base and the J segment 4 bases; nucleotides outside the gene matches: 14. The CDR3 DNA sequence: TGCGCCAGCAGCCAAGGGGAGACAGGGGTTCTTTTCACCACCGGGGAGCTGTTTTTT. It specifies CASSQGETGVLFTTGELFF.

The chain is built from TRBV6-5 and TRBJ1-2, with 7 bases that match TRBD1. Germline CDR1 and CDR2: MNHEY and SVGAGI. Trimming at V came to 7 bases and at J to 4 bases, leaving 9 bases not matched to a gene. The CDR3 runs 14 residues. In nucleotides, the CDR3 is TGTGCCAGCACCTCAGGGGGTAACCCCTATGGCTACACCTTC. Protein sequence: CASTSGGNPYGYTF.

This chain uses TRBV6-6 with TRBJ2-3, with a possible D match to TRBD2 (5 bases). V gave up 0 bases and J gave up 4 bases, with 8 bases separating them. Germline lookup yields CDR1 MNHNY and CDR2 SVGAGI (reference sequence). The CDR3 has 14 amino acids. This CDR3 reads CASSYSGVADTQYF. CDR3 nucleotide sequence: TGTGCCAGCAGTTACTCCGGGGTGGCAGATACGCAGTATTTT.

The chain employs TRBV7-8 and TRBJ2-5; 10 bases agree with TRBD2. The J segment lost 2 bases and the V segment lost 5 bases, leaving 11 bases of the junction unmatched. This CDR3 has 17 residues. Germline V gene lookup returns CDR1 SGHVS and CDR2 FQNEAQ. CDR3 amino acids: CASSHPFSGRYQETQYF. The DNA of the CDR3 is TGTGCCAGCAGCCACCCCTTTAGCGGGAGGTATCAAGAGACCCAGTACTTC.

The CDR3 here is CASSLGSGEQNTEAFF. The CDR3 nucleotides read TGTGCCAGCAGCCTCGGTTCGGGGGAGCAGAACACTGAAGCTTTCTTT. The rearrangement links TRBV9 to TRBJ1-1, with D maybe TRBD1 (5 bases). Germline CDR1 and CDR2: SGDLS and YYNGEE. V gave up 4 bases and J gave up 1 base, with 17 bases separating them. The CDR3 consists of 16 residues.

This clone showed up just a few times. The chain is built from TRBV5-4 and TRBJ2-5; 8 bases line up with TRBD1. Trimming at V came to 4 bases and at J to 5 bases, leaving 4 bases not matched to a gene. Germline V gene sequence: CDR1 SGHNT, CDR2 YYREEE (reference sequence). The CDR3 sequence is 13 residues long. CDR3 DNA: TGTGCCAGCAGCACGGACAGGGCCGAGACCCAGTACTTC. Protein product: CASSTDRAETQYF. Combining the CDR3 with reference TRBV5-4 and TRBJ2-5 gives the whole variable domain ETGVTQSPTHLIKTRGQQVTLRCSSQSGHNTVSWYQQALGQGPQFIFQYYREEENGRGNFPPRFSGLQFPNYSSELNVNALELDDSALYLCASSTDRAETQYFGPGTRLLVL.

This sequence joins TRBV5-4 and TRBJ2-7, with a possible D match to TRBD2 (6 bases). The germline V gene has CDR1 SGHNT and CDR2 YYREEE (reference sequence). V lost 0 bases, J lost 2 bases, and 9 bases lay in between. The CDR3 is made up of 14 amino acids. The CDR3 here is CASSLVSGAYEQYF. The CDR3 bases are TGTGCCAGCAGCTTGGTTAGCGGAGCCTACGAGCAGTACTTC. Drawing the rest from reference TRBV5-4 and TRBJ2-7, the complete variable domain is ETGVTQSPTHLIKTRGQQVTLRCSSQSGHNTVSWYQQALGQGPQFIFQYYREEENGRGNFPPRFSGLQFPNYSSELNVNALELDDSALYLCASSLVSGAYEQYFGPGTRLTVT.

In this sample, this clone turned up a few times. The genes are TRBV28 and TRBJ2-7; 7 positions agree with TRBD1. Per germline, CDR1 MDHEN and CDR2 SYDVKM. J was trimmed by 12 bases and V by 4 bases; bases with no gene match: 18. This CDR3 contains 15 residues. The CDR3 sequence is CASSSPPSGQDNRYF. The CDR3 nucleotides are TGTGCCAGCAGTTCCCCGCCTTCTGGACAGGACAATCGGTACTTC.

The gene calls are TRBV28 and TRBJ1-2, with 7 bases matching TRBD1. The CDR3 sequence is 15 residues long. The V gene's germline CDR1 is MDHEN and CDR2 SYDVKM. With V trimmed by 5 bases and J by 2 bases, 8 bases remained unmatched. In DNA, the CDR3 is TGTGCCAGCAGTGGCCCGGGGACAGCAAACTATGGCTACACCTTC. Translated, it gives CASSGPGTANYGYTF.

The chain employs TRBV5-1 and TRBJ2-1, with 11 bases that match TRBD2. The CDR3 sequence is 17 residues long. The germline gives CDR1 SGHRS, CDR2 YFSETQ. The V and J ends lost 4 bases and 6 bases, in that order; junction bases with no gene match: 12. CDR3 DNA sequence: TGCGCCAGCAGCCCATTTCCTAGCGGGAGGTTTCCCAATGAGCAGTTCTTC. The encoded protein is CASSPFPSGRFPNEQFF.

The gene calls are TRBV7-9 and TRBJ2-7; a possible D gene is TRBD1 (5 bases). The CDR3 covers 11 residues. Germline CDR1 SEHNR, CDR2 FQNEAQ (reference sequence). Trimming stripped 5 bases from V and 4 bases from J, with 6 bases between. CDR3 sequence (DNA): TGTGCCAGCAGCAAGGGGTACGAGCAGTACTTC. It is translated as CASSKGYEQYF. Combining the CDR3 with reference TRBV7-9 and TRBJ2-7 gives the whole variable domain DTGVSQNPRHKITKRGQNVTFRCDPISEHNRLYWYRQTLGQGPEFLTYFQNEAQLEKSRLLSDRFSAERPKGSFSTLEIQRTEQGDSAMYLCASSKGYEQYFGPGTRLTVT.

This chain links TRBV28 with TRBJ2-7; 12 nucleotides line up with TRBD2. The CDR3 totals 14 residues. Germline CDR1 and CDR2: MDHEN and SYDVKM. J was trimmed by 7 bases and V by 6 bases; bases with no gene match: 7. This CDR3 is CASRPGLAGNEQYF. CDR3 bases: TGTGCCAGCAGACCTGGACTAGCGGGAAATGAGCAGTACTTC.

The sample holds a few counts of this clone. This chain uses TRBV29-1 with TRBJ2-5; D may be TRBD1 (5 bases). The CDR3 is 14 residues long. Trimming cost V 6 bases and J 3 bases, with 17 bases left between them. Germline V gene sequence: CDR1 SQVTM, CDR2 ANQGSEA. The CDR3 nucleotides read TGCAGCGTCGGTAGGGGCCAGGGCAAAGAGACCCAGTACTTC. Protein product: CSVGRGQGKETQYF.

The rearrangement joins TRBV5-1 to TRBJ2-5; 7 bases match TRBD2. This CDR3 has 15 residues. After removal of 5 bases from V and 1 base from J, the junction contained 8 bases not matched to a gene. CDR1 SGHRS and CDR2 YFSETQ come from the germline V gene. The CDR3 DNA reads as TGCGCCAGCAGTATTCCTAGCGGAGTCCAAGAGACCCAGTACTTC. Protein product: CASSIPSGVQETQYF.